The 32 T cell receptor beta chains below all came from one sample that was sequenced in a study of cytomegalovirus exposure and HLA in healthy donors. The PCR made use of 60 Vbeta and 13 Jbeta primers. Sequencing was performed with immunoSEQ multiplex PCR; in TCRdb, only in-frame clones are kept and a portion is missing. There are under 250,000 clones in the sample; approximately 82% occur only once, and around 4% lies in the top ten. The specimen sequenced was PBMCs. All receptors come from a male donor in good health and CMV-seronegative.

The rearrangement uses TRBV18 and TRBJ2-1; no clear D gene. Per the germline V gene, CDR1 is KGHSH and CDR2 is LQKENI. The CDR3 is 15 amino acids. V lost 5 bases, J lost 6 bases, and 17 bases lay in between. The chain's CDR3 is CASSFNPFGVNEQFF. In nucleotides, the CDR3 is TGTGCCAGCTCATTTAACCCCTTCGGAGTCAATGAGCAGTTCTTC. The full variable domain, in which reference TRBV18 and TRBJ2-1 provide the parts outside the CDR3, is NAGVMQNPRHLVRRRGQEARLRCSPMKGHSHVYWYRQLPEEGLKFMVYLQKENIIDESGMPKERFSAEFPKEGPSILRIQQVVRGDSAAYFCASSFNPFGVNEQFFGPGTRLTVL.

The V and J genes are TRBV5-4 and TRBJ2-7; a possible D gene is TRBD1 (6 bases). Trimming removed 2 bases from V and 5 bases from J, with 11 bases in between. CDR1 SGHNT and CDR2 YYREEE come from the germline V gene (reference sequence). CDR3 length: 13 amino acids. This chain's CDR3 is CASSLRGGDEQYF. The CDR3 nucleotides read TGTGCCAGCAGCTTAAGAGGGGGAGACGAGCAGTACTTC.

The chain employs TRBV28 and TRBJ2-7; D is unclear. V was cut by 4 bases and J by 2 bases, with 24 bases left in between. The CDR3 spans 18 residues. Germline CDR1 reads MDHEN; CDR2 reads SYDVKM. CDR3 coding DNA: TGTGCCAGCAGTTCTTGGTCGAAGCCCTTTTCCCCCACCTACGAGCAGTACTTC. Protein product: CASSSWSKPFSPTYEQYF.

This clone has a handful of counts. The V call is TRBV28, the J call TRBJ1-1; no clear D gene. V was pared by 3 bases and J by 5 bases, with 7 bases between. The CDR3 extends over 12 amino acids. Germline CDR1 and CDR2: MDHEN and SYDVKM. The CDR3 here is CASSFPGTEAFF. The CDR3 coding sequence is TGTGCCAGCAGTTTTCCGGGTACTGAAGCTTTCTTT.

V usage is TRBV5-1 and J usage is TRBJ2-7; a possible D gene is TRBD2 (6 bases). Trimming pared 4 bases from V and 0 bases from J, leaving 23 bases between. Per germline, CDR1 SGHRS and CDR2 YFSETQ. This CDR3 contains 18 residues. The CDR3 is CASSPYARDFLSSYEQYF. The CDR3 DNA is TGCGCCAGCAGCCCATACGCCAGGGACTTTTTGAGCTCCTACGAGCAGTACTTC.

J is TRBJ1-1 and V is TRBV15; 10 positions agree with TRBD1. This CDR3 spans 18 amino acids. V lost 0 bases to trimming and J lost 5 bases; unmatched junction nucleotides: 12. In germline, CDR1 is LNHNV, CDR2 YYDKDF (reference sequence). This CDR3 is CATSRDLFTGTGDTEAFF. The CDR3 nucleotides are TGTGCCACCAGCAGAGATCTATTTACCGGGACAGGGGATACTGAAGCTTTCTTT. The full variable domain, with the rest looked up from reference TRBV15 and TRBJ1-1, is DAMVIQNPRYQVTQFGKPVTLSCSQTLNHNVMYWYQQKSSQAPKLLFHYYDKDFNNEADTPDNFQSRRPNTSFCFLDIRSPGLGDTAMYLCATSRDLFTGTGDTEAFFGQGTRLTVV.

The V gene is TRBV27, the J gene TRBJ1-3; tentatively, D is TRBD1 (6 bases). With 5 bases removed from V and 0 bases from J, the gap between germline ends came to 11 bases. The CDR3 is 15 amino acids. Germline loops: CDR1 MNHEY, CDR2 SMNVEV (reference sequence). The DNA of the CDR3 is TGTGCCAGCAGTCCCGACAGGAGCTCTGGAAACACCATATATTTT. It codes for CASSPDRSSGNTIYF.

The chain has TRBV7-3 and TRBJ1-1; TRBD1 matches at 9 bases. The CDR3 totals 15 residues. The trim removed 5 bases at V and 1 base at J, leaving 5 bases unmatched. CDR1 is SGHTA and CDR2 is FQGTGA in the germline V gene. The CDR3 is CASSRSTGGNTEAFF. The CDR3 DNA reads TGTGCCAGCAGCCGGTCGACAGGGGGGAACACTGAAGCTTTCTTT.

CDR3 sequence (DNA): TGTGCCAGCAGCCTAATTTCTTGGACTAGCGGGACGGGCCGTGAGCAGTTCTTC. It specifies CASSLISWTSGTGREQFF. V usage is TRBV14 and J usage is TRBJ2-1; 12 bases fit TRBD2. The CDR3 runs 18 residues. Germline CDR1 SGHDN, CDR2 FVKESK. With V trimmed by 4 bases and J by 9 bases, 16 bases remained unmatched.

The chain employs TRBV29-1 and TRBJ2-3; 8 positions match TRBD1. This CDR3 region has 15 residues. Germline loops: CDR1 SQVTM, CDR2 ANQGSEA. V was clipped by 6 bases and J by 3 bases; unmatched bases: 11. CDR3 sequence (DNA): TGCAGCGTCCAATCCCAGGGGGCAAAAACAGATACGCAGTATTTT. Its translation is CSVQSQGAKTDTQYF.

In the case of this clone: Other nucleotide sequences from this sample produce the same CDR3. The chain combines TRBV2 with TRBJ2-7, with 8 bases aligning to TRBD1. CDR3 length equals 15 residues. The V and J ends lost 4 bases and 4 bases, in that order; junction bases with no gene match: 9. Germline CDR1 reads SNHLY; CDR2 reads FYNNEI. CDR3 sequence: CASSGETGDWYEQYF. In nucleotides, the CDR3 is TGTGCCAGCAGTGGAGAGACAGGGGATTGGTACGAGCAGTACTTC.

The chain combines TRBV5-6 with TRBJ2-3; no clear D. V dropped 4 bases and J dropped 8 bases, with 11 bases sitting between them. The CDR3 totals 12 residues. CDR1 and CDR2 from the germline V gene are SGHDT and YYEEEE. Written as DNA, the CDR3 is TGTGCCAGCAGCAGCATTAGCCTTACGCAGTATTTT. Protein product: CASSSISLTQYF.

The rearrangement links TRBV18 to TRBJ2-2; TRBD1 might be the D (5 bases). The CDR3 runs 17 residues. Trimming stripped 1 base from V and 0 bases from J, with 12 bases between. Germline V gives CDR1 KGHSH, CDR2 LQKENI. The CDR3 nucleotides read TGTGCCAGCTCACCACTATCCAGGGTCACGAACACCGGGGAGCTGTTTTTT. Translated, it gives CASSPLSRVTNTGELFF.

The chain joins TRBV27 to TRBJ2-7; possibly TRBD1 for D (5 bases). The ends were cut back, 3 bases at V and 3 bases at J, with 9 bases in the middle. The germline CDR1 and CDR2 sequences are MNHEY and SMNVEV (reference sequence). The CDR3 extends over 13 amino acids. CDR3 in DNA: TGTGCCAGCAGTTTGGGGCCATACTACGAGCAGTACTTC. Translating it yields CASSLGPYYEQYF.

The rearrangement links TRBV27 to TRBJ2-5, with 8 bases fitting TRBD2. The CDR3 extends over 15 amino acids. Unmatched junction bases numbered 5, after V lost 4 bases and J lost 1 base. Germline CDR1 MNHEY, CDR2 SMNVEV (reference sequence). Here the CDR3 reads CASSSILAGQETQYF. The CDR3 coding sequence is TGTGCCAGCAGTTCGATCCTAGCGGGCCAAGAGACCCAGTACTTC.

The V call is TRBV6-6, the J call TRBJ2-5, with D tentatively TRBD2 (6 bases). The germline V gene has CDR1 MNHNY and CDR2 SVGAGI (reference sequence). There are 13 residues in the CDR3. V lost 4 bases and J 5 bases, leaving 11 bases between the germline ends. CDR3 sequence: CASSFRETETQYF. CDR3 coding DNA: TGTGCCAGCAGTTTTCGGGAGACGGAGACCCAGTACTTC.

The chain couples TRBV5-6 to TRBJ2-1, with TRBD1 as a possible D gene (5 bases). CDR1 and CDR2 (germline): SGHDT, YYEEEE. This CDR3 has 13 residues. V lost 5 bases to trimming and J lost 3 bases, with 9 bases between them. DNA of the CDR3: TGTGCCAGCAGGTACGACAGCTACAATGAGCAGTTCTTC. The encoded protein is CASRYDSYNEQFF. The complete variable domain, with remaining parts taken from reference TRBV5-6 and TRBJ2-1, reads DAGVTQSPTHLIKTRGQQVTLRCSPKSGHDTVSWYQQALGQGPQFIFQYYEEEERQRGNFPDRFSGHQFPNYSSELNVNALLLGDSALYLCASRYDSYNEQFFGPGTRLTVL.

This clone has just a few counts. This sample also contains other DNA sequences that code for the same CDR3. The genes are TRBV10-3 and TRBJ1-5, with D hard to call. The CDR3 covers 14 residues. Trimming took 10 bases from V and 4 from J, leaving 17 bases between them. CDR1 ENHRY and CDR2 SYGVKD come from the germline V gene. CDR3 protein: CATRGSGKNQPQHF. Written as DNA, the CDR3 is TGTGCCACCCGAGGGTCAGGTAAGAATCAGCCCCAGCATTTT.

Only a few counts were recorded for this clone. This chain connects TRBV7-3 to TRBJ1-1; the D gene is possibly TRBD1 (6 bases). This CDR3 is built from 13 residues. Trimming left V 5 bases short and J 3 bases short, with 10 bases between. From germline, CDR1 is SGHTA and CDR2 FQGTGA. In nucleotides, the CDR3 is TGTGCCAGCAGCACAGGGTCTGACACTGAAGCTTTCTTT. Its translation: CASSTGSDTEAFF. Based on the CDR3 plus reference TRBV7-3 and TRBJ1-1, the full variable domain is GAGVSQTPSNKVTEKGKYVELRCDPISGHTALYWYRQSLGQGPEFLIYFQGTGAADDSGLPNDRFFAVRPEGSVSTLKIQRTERGDSAVYLCASSTGSDTEAFFGQGTRLTVV.

The chain carries TRBV6-5 and TRBJ1-5; D remains ambiguous. This CDR3 has 14 residues. Trimming pared 2 bases from V and 2 bases from J, leaving 7 bases between. Germline V gene lookup returns CDR1 MNHEY and CDR2 SVGAGI. CDR3 sequence (DNA): TGTGCCAGCAGTTACGTGGGAGGCAATCAGCCCCAGCATTTT. Residues: CASSYVGGNQPQHF.

The chain recombines TRBV5-1 with TRBJ1-4; D uncertain. Trimming removed 2 bases at V and 6 bases at J, with 14 bases between. The CDR3 loop spans 15 amino acids. Germline CDR1 SGHRS, CDR2 YFSETQ. The CDR3 DNA reads as TGCGCCAGCAGCTTCGCGGGAGGAAGAGATGAAAAACTGTTTTTT. Encoded protein: CASSFAGGRDEKLFF. The full variable domain, completed using reference TRBV5-1 and TRBJ1-4, is KAGVTQTPRYLIKTRGQQVTLSCSPISGHRSVSWYQQTPGQGLQFLFEYFSETQRNKGNFPGRFSGRQFSNSRSEMNVSTLELGDSALYLCASSFAGGRDEKLFFGSGTQLSVL.

The rearrangement uses TRBV7-8 and TRBJ1-5; D might be TRBD1 (5 bases). V lost 0 bases, J lost 3 bases, and 9 bases lay in between. CDR1 is SGHVS and CDR2 is FQNEAQ in the germline V gene. The CDR3 extends over 15 amino acids. For the CDR3, the DNA is TGTGCCAGCAGCTTAGCGGGGGGGGACAATCAGCCCCAGCATTTT. Translating it yields CASSLAGGDNQPQHF. The full variable domain, completed using reference TRBV7-8 and TRBJ1-5, is GAGVSQSPRYKVAKRGQDVALRCDPISGHVSLFWYQQALGQGPEFLTYFQNEAQLDKSGLPSDRFFAERPEGSVSTLKIQRTQQEDSAVYLCASSLAGGDNQPQHFGDGTRLSIL.

The chain is built from TRBV6-1 and TRBJ2-3; D is possibly TRBD2 (6 bases). Germline V gene lookup returns CDR1 MNHNS and CDR2 SASEGT. The CDR3 is 16 residues long. The V gene lost 2 bases and the J gene lost 6 bases, with 18 bases spanning the gap. The DNA for the CDR3 is TGTGCCAGCAGTGAAACCTGGAATAGGAGGGGTGATACGCAGTATTTT. Protein product: CASSETWNRRGDTQYF.

The CDR3 region is CASSLSGAFNQPQHF. CDR3 nucleotides: TGTGCCAGCAGTTTATCAGGGGCTTTCAATCAGCCCCAGCATTTT. This sequence joins TRBV28 and TRBJ1-5; D might be TRBD1 (6 bases). The CDR3 sequence is 15 residues long. V lost 1 base to trimming and J lost 3 bases, with 10 bases between them. In germline, CDR1 is MDHEN, CDR2 SYDVKM.

V and J are TRBV4-1 and TRBJ2-4, with TRBD2 matching 11 bases. Trimming took 7 bases from V and 4 from J; bases not matched to a gene: 9. This CDR3 spans 16 amino acids. Germline V gives CDR1 MGHRA, CDR2 YSYEKL. The CDR3 loop is CASNHPSSGRKNIQYF. The CDR3 nucleotides read TGCGCCAGCAACCATCCTTCTAGCGGGAGGAAAAACATTCAGTACTTC.

This chain links TRBV9 with TRBJ2-3; the match to TRBD1 covers 8 bases. The trim removed 3 bases at V and 0 bases at J, leaving 6 bases unmatched. Looked up from germline, CDR1 is SGDLS and CDR2 is YYNGEE. The CDR3 length is 16 residues. The CDR3 protein is CASSDRGDRSTDTQYF. Written as DNA, the CDR3 is TGTGCCAGCAGCGATAGGGGGGACAGGAGCACAGATACGCAGTATTTT. Together with reference TRBV9 and TRBJ2-3, the CDR3 gives the full variable domain: DSGVTQTPKHLITATGQRVTLRCSPRSGDLSVYWYQQSLDQGLQFLIQYYNGEERAKGNILERFSAQQFPDLHSELNLSSLELGDSALYFCASSDRGDRSTDTQYFGPGTRLTVL.

The J gene is TRBJ1-5, the V gene TRBV21-1. TRBV21-1 is reported as a pseudogene. This CDR3 has 16 amino acids. CDR3 amino acids: CASSKIWGTRGQPQHF. In nucleotides, the CDR3 is TGTGCCAGCAGCAAAATATGGGGAACACGGGGTCAGCCCCAGCATTTT.

This chain joins TRBV6-5 and TRBJ1-2; 7 bases line up with TRBD1. Germline CDR1 reads MNHEY; CDR2 reads SVGAGI. CDR3 size: 14 residues. V was pared by 5 bases and J by 4 bases, with 7 bases of the junction left unmatched. DNA for the CDR3: TGTGCCAGCAGTCAAGACAGGGCGAGCTATGGCTACACCTTC. Its protein is CASSQDRASYGYTF.

The chain carries TRBV27 and TRBJ1-2; 12 bases map to TRBD1. J was trimmed by 13 bases and V by 6 bases; bases with no gene match: 9. Per germline, CDR1 MNHEY and CDR2 SMNVEV (reference sequence). The CDR3 is 13 residues long. CDR3: CASRPPGQGAITF. CDR3 bases: TGTGCCAGCAGGCCTCCGGGACAGGGGGCGATCACCTTC.

This clone came up once. The J gene is TRBJ2-3, the V gene TRBV29-1; 13 nucleotides line up with TRBD2. The CDR3 extends over 17 amino acids. Germline V gene sequence: CDR1 SQVTM, CDR2 ANQGSEA. The V and J ends lost 5 bases and 5 bases, in that order; junction bases with no gene match: 13. CDR3 amino acids: CSVIPTSGREREDTQYF. The CDR3 DNA is TGCAGCGTTATCCCCACTAGCGGGAGGGAGCGAGAAGATACGCAGTATTTT.

The CDR3 bases are TGCGCCAGCAGTGAGTCCCGGGACAGGCTGTTCTTC. Its protein is CASSESRDRLFF. The chain has TRBV10-2 and TRBJ2-1; TRBD1 agrees at 8 bases. V lost 0 bases, J lost 15 bases, and 4 bases stayed unmatched. This CDR3 spans 12 amino acids. In germline, CDR1 is WSHSY, CDR2 SAAADI.

V is TRBV7-9 and J is TRBJ2-1; 13 nucleotides agree with TRBD2. The CDR3 consists of 16 residues. Trimming removed 5 bases from V and 6 bases from J; junction bases left unmatched: 7. Germline CDR1 reads SEHNR; CDR2 reads FQNEAQ (reference sequence). CDR3 loop: CASSTRLAGGANEQFF. The CDR3 DNA sequence: TGTGCCAGCAGCACCCGACTAGCGGGGGGCGCCAATGAGCAGTTCTTC.